This TCR beta chain was recorded in a study of T cells in Graves' hyperthyroidism and ophthalmopathy. Amplified TCR beta CDR3 regions came from RNA transcripts. HTBI primers were used for first-round RT-PCR of the TCR CDR3. Via MiXCR, TCRdb re-called the multiplex PCR reads, giving one row per CDR3 protein. In the table there are about 420,000 distinct CDR3 sequences, approximately 15% of which are singletons. At least ten counts were recorded for this clonotype. Antigen: not known. Germline V gene data show CDR1 as SGHNT and CDR2 as YENEEA. The ends lost 3 bases at V and 0 bases at J; junction bases unmatched: 7. The CDR3 is 17 residues long. Isolation of PBMCs was performed on approximately 10 ml fresh peripheral blood. The study's findings and limits: Ophthalmopathy cases were set apart from stable hyperthyroidism by a 13 V-J model. Progression to ophthalmopathy was predicted a median of 6.5 months early. Most thyroid-expanded clonotypes above 0.001 were also found in blood.

Sequenced sample: blood. This sequence joins TRBV11-3 and TRBJ2-7; TRBD2 matches at 11 bases. This TCR came from a young woman with Graves' hyperthyroidism. CDR3 nucleotides: TGTGCCAGCAGCTTGGGGACTAGCGGTCCTGTCTCCTACGAGCAGTACTTC. Translating gives CASSLGTSGPVSYEQYF.